A single count supports the clone carrying this TCR beta chain. CDR3 length: 14 residues. Germline assignment: CDR1 SEHNR and CDR2 FQNEAQ (reference sequence). The V and J ends lost 0 bases and 3 bases respectively, with 6 bases between them. The data were obtained in a study of blood T cell repertoires in COVID-19. Study details: T cells, B-cell-depleted T cells, or PBMCs supplied cDNA or gDNA.

Patients in Seattle were enrolled during active infection, then followed longitudinally. Profiling relied on immunoSEQ multiplex PCR, and the TCRdb table lists in-frame clones only, not all of them. The sample contains roughly 180,000 clones, approximately 80% of which appear only once. The TCR was taken from a woman between 35 and 50 years old with COVID-19, enrolled during active disease. The sequenced sample consisted of peripheral blood. This chain uses TRBV7-9 with TRBJ1-5, with D hard to call. CDR3 nucleotides: TGTGCCAGCAGCTTAGCCCCCTCCAATCAGCCCCAGCATTTT. Its translation: CASSLAPSNQPQHF. Looking up the rest from reference TRBV7-9 and TRBJ1-5 gives the full variable domain: DTGVSQNPRHKITKRGQNVTFRCDPISEHNRLYWYRQTLGQGPEFLTYFQNEAQLEKSRLLSDRFSAERPKGSFSTLEIQRTEQGDSAMYLCASSLAPSNQPQHFGDGTRLSIL.